Sequencing of this T cell receptor beta chain was carried out in a study of beta chain features in type 1 diabetes. General study points: Overrepresentation of cells with high TCR expression could result from cDNA sequencing.

The isolated RNA, all of it, was reverse transcribed, so expressed TCRB transcripts were what got sequenced. Some clones are missing from TCRdb's copy, which holds only in-frame ones; the method was immunoSEQ multiplex PCR. Of roughly 610,000 clones in the sample, less than 20% were seen once. About 110 mL of blood, on average, came from one heparinised draw per donor. This clone was counted between two and nine times. The target antigen is unknown. Germline CDR1 and CDR2: LNHDA and SQIVND (reference sequence). This CDR3 region has 15 residues. V lost 3 bases and J lost 3, with 11 bases in between. Source material: naive CD4+ T cells from blood. The chain is built from TRBV19 and TRBJ2-2, with D perhaps given as TRBD1 or TRBD2 (5 bases each). The source of this sequence is a man between 18 and 35 years old in good health. The CDR3 sequence: CASSILGRDTGELFF. The CDR3 DNA reads TGTGCCAGTAGTATTTTGGGACGGGACACCGGGGAGCTGTTTTTT.